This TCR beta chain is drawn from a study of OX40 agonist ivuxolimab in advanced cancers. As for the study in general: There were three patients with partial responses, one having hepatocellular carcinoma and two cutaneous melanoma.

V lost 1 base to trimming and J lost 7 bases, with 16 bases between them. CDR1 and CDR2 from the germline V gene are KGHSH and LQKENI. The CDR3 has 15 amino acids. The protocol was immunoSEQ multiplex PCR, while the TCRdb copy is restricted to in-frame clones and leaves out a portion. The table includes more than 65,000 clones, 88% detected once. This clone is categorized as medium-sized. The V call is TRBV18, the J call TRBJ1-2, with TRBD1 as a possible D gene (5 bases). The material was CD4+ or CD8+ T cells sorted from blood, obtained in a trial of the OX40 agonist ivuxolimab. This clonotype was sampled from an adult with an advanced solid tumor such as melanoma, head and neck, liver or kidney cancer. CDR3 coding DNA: TGTGCCAGCTCACCACGTGAACAGGCCGGCAGTGGCTACACCTTC. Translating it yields CASSPREQAGSGYTF.